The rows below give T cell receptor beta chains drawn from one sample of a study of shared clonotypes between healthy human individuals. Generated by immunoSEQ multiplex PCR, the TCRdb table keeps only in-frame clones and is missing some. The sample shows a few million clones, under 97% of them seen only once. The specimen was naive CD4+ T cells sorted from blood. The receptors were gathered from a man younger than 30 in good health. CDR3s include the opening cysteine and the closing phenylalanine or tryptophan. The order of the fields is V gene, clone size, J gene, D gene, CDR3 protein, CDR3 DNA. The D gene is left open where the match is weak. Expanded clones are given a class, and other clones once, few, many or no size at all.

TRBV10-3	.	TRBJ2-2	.	CAIRTGASTGELFF	TGTGCCATCCGCACGGGAGCTAGCACCGGGGAGCTGTTTTTT
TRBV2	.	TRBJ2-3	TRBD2	CASGLTGTSVSDTQYF	TGTGCCAGCGGACTAACCGGGACTAGCGTCTCAGATACGCAGTATTTT
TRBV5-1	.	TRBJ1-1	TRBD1	CASSLTGVKTEAFF	TGCGCCAGCAGCCTGACAGGGGTGAAGACTGAAGCTTTCTTT
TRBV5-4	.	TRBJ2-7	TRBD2	CASSLRAGGQAEQYF	TGTGCCAGCAGTTTGAGGGCGGGAGGGCAGGCCGAGCAGTACTTC
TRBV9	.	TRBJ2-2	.	CASSVELGGGLLNTGELFF	TGTGCCAGCAGCGTAGAACTGGGGGGCGGTTTGTTGAACACCGGGGAGCTGTTTTTT
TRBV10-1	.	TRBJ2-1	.	CASSESLDGEQFF	TGCGCCAGCAGTGAGTCGTTGGACGGCGAGCAGTTCTTC
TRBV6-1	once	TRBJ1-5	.	CASSEEGGAGQPQHF	TGTGCCAGCAGTGAAGAGGGGGGGGCTGGTCAGCCCCAGCATTTT
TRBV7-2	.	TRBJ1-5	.	CASSLVMGLSNQPQHF	TGTGCCAGCAGCTTAGTTATGGGGTTAAGCAATCAGCCCCAGCATTTT
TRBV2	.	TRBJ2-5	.	CASTTSGGRRQTQYF	TGTGCCAGCACAACCTCCGGGGGGCGCAGGCAGACCCAGTACTTC
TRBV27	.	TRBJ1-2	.	CASRPREGYGYTF	TGTGCCAGCAGGCCCAGGGAGGGCTATGGCTACACCTTC
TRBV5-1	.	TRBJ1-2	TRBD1	CASSNRQGGSYGYTF	TGCGCCAGCTCCAACCGACAGGGGGGCTCCTATGGCTACACCTTC
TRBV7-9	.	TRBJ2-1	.	CASARNNEQFF	TGTGCCAGCGCCAGAAACAATGAGCAGTTCTTC
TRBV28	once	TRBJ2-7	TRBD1	CASSLLGQGGGEQYF	TGTGCCAGCAGTTTATTAGGACAGGGGGGCGGCGAGCAGTACTTC
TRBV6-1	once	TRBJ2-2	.	CASSEQGYTGELFF	TGTGCCAGCAGTGAACAAGGGTACACCGGGGAGCTGTTTTTT
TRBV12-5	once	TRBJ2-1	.	CASGLVGSLSVSSYNEQFF	TGTGCTAGTGGTTTGGTAGGATCCCTCAGCGTGAGCTCCTACAATGAGCAGTTCTTC
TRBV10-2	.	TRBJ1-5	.	CASSEVRNAQGPPQHF	TGCGCCAGCAGTGAGGTCCGGAACGCGCAGGGCCCGCCCCAGCATTTT
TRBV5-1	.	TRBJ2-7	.	CASSLGDGTQQYF	TGCGCCAGCAGCTTGGGAGACGGGACTCAGCAGTACTTC
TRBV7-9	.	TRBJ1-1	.	CASSGDLNTEAFF	TGTGCCAGCAGCGGGGACTTAAACACTGAAGCTTTCTTT
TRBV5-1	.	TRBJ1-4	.	CASSLVPQLNEKLFF	TGCGCCAGCAGCTTGGTGCCACAGTTAAATGAAAAACTGTTTTTT
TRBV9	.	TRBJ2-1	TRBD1	CASSADRVLNYEQFF	TGTGCCAGCAGCGCGGACAGGGTTTTGAATTATGAGCAGTTCTTC
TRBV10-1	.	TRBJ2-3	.	CASSEGGRTDTQYF	TGCGCCAGCAGTGAGGGGGGACGTACGGATACGCAGTATTTT
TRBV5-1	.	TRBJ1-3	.	CASSPHDSGNTIYF	TGCGCCAGCAGCCCCCATGACTCTGGAAACACCATATATTTT
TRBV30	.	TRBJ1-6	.	CAWSITGTNSPLHF	TGTGCCTGGAGTATTACAGGGACTAATTCACCCCTCCACTTT
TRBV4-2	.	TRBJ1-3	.	CASSQDFNTIYF	TGTGCCAGCAGCCAAGATTTTAACACCATATATTTT
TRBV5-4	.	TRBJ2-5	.	CASSSGLQETQYF	TGTGCCAGCAGCTCAGGGTTACAAGAGACCCAGTACTTC
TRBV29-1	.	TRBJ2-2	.	CSVVPDSSNTGELFF	TGCAGCGTTGTCCCGGACAGCTCGAACACCGGGGAGCTGTTTTTT
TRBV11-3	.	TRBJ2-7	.	CASSLGPTGSPSYEQYF	TGTGCCAGCAGCTTGGGGCCCACAGGGAGTCCCTCCTACGAGCAGTACTTC